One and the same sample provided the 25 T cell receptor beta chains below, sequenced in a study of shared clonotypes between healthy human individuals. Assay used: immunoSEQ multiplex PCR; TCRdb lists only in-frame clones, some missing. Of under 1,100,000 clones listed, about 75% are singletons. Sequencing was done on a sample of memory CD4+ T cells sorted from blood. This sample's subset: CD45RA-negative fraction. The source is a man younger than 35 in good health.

Here the CDR3 reads CSVERGRVGAGYTF. As DNA, the CDR3 is TGCAGCGTTGAAAGGGGACGAGTGGGGGCTGGCTACACCTTC. This chain connects TRBV29-1 to TRBJ1-2; D perhaps matches TRBD1 (6 bases). Germline values: CDR1 SQVTM, CDR2 ANQGSEA. The CDR3 runs 14 residues. The ends were cut back, 2 bases at V and 7 bases at J, with 17 bases in the middle. Full variable domain (rest looked up from reference TRBV29-1 and TRBJ1-2): SAVISQKPSRDICQRGTSLTIQCQVDSQVTMMFWYRQQPGQSLTLIATANQGSEATYESGFVIDKFPISRPNLTFSTLTVSNMSPEDSSIYLCSVERGRVGAGYTFGSGTRLTVV.

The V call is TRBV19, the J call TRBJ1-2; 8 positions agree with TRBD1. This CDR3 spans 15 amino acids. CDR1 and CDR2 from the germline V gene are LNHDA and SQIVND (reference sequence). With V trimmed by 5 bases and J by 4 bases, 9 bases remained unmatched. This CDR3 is CASSSSTGATYGYTF. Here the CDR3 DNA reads TGTGCCAGTAGTTCTTCGACAGGGGCTACCTATGGCTACACCTTC.

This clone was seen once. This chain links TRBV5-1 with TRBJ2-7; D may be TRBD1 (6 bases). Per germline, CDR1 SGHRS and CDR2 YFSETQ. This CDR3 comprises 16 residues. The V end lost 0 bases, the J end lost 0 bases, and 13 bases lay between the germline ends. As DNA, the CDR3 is TGCGCCAGCAGCTTGGGTTGGACAGATAGCTCCTACGAGCAGTACTTC. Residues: CASSLGWTDSSYEQYF.

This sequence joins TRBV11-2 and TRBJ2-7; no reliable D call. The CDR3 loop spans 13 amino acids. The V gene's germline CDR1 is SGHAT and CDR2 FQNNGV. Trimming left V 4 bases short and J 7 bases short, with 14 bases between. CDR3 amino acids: CASSSRPAWEQYF. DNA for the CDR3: TGTGCCAGCAGCTCCCGGCCAGCGTGGGAGCAGTACTTC.

In DNA, the CDR3 is TGTGCCAGCAGCTCAGAGGCGGGACAGGTTGGAGGCAATCAGCCCCAGCATTTT. Its translation: CASSSEAGQVGGNQPQHF. This rearrangement joins TRBV7-9 to TRBJ1-5, with 8 positions matching TRBD1. Per germline, CDR1 SEHNR and CDR2 FQNEAQ (reference sequence). Trimming cost V 4 bases and J 2 bases; bases outside gene matches: 13. The CDR3 is 18 residues long.

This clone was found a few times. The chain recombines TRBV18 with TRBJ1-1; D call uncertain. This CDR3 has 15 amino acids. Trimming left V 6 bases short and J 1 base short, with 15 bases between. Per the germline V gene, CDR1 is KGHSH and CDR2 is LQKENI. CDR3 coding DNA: TGTGCCAGCTCCTCCTACTCGGCGGGGAACACTGAAGCTTTCTTT. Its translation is CASSSYSAGNTEAFF.

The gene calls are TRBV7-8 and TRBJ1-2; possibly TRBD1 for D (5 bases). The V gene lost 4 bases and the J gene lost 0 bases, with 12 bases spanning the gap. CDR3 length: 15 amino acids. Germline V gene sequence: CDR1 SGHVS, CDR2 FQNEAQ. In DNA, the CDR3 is TGTGCCAGCAGCTCCTGGGGGGGGACTAACTATGGCTACACCTTC. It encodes CASSSWGGTNYGYTF.

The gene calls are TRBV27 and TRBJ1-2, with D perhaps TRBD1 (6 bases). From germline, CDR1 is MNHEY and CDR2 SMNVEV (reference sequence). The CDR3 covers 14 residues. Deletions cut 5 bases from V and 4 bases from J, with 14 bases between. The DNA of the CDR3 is TGTGCCAGCAGTCGAGGGGGACCGCTCTATGGCTACACCTTC. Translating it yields CASSRGGPLYGYTF.

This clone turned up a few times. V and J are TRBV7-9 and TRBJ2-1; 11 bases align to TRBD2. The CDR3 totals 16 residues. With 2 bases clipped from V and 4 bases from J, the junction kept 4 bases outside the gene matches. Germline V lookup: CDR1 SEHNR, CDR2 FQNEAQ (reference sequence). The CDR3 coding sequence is TGTGCCAGCAGCTTAAGACTAGCGGGATCTTACAATGAGCAGTTCTTC. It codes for CASSLRLAGSYNEQFF.

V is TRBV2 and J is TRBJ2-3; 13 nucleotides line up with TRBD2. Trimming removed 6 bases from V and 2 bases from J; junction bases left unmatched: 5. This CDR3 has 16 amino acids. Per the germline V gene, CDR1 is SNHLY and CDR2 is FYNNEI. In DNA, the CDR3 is TGTGCCAGCAGCCCGGGACTAGCGGGATTCACAGATACGCAGTATTTT. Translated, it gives CASSPGLAGFTDTQYF.

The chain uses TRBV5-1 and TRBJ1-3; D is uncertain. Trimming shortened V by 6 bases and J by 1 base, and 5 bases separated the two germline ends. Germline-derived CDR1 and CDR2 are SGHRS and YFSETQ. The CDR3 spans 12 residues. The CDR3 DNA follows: TGCGCCAGCATGGGTTCTGGAAACACCATATATTTT. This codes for CASMGSGNTIYF.

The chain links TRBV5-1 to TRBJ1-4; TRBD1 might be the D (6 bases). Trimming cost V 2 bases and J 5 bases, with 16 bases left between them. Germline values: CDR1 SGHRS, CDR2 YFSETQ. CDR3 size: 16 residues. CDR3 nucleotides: TGCGCCAGCAGCTTTGGGGGGGCAGGAGCAAATGAAAAACTGTTTTTT. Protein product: CASSFGGAGANEKLFF.

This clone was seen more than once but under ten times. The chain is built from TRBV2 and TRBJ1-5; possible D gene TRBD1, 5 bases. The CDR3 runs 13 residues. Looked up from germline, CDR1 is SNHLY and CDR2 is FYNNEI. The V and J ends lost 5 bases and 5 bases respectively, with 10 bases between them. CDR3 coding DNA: TGTGCCAGCAGTCGGGACGGGGATCAGCCCCAGCATTTT. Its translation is CASSRDGDQPQHF.

The CDR3 DNA follows: TGTGCCAGCAACACCGGTTGGGAGACCCAGTACTTC. Translated: CASNTGWETQYF. The chain combines TRBV6-1 with TRBJ2-5; D remains unclear. Between the trimmed V and J ends, which lost 7 bases and 5 bases, there was a span of 11 bases. The germline V gene encodes CDR1 MNHNS and CDR2 SASEGT. This CDR3 is built from 12 residues.

CDR3 protein: CASSPIRDSTWEQYF. CDR3 DNA sequence: TGTGCCAGCAGTCCTATTAGGGACAGCACGTGGGAGCAGTACTTC. V is TRBV27 and J is TRBJ2-7, with 7 bases that match TRBD1. Germline CDR1 is MNHEY and CDR2 is SMNVEV (reference sequence). This CDR3 comprises 15 residues. With 5 bases clipped from V and 7 bases from J, the junction kept 14 bases outside the gene matches.

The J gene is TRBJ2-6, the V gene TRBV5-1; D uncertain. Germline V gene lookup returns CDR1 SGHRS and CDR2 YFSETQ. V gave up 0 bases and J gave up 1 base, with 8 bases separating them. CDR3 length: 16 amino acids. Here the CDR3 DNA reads TGCGCCAGCAGCTTGGATAGGGCTTCTGGGGCCAACGTCCTGACTTTC. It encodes CASSLDRASGANVLTF.

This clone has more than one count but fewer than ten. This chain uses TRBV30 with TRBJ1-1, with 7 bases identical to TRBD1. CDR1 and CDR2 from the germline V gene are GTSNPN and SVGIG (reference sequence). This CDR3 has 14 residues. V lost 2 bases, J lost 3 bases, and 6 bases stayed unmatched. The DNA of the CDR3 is TGTGCCTGGAGTCCAAGACAGGGACACACTGAAGCTTTCTTT. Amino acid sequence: CAWSPRQGHTEAFF.

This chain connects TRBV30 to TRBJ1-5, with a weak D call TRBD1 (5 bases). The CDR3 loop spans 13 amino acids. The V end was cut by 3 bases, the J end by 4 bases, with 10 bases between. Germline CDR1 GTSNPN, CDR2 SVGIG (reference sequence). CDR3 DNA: TGTGCCTGGAGCAGGGCTGCAAATCAGCCCCAGCATTTT. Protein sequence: CAWSRAANQPQHF.

For the CDR3, the DNA is TGTGCCAGCAGCGTAGCAGGAAACACCATATATTTT. Encoded protein: CASSVAGNTIYF. The V and J genes are TRBV9 and TRBJ1-3; D remains ambiguous. The germline V and J ends were trimmed by 0 bases and 4 bases, with 2 bases remaining between them. Germline CDR1 reads SGDLS; CDR2 reads YYNGEE. This CDR3 is 12 amino acids long.

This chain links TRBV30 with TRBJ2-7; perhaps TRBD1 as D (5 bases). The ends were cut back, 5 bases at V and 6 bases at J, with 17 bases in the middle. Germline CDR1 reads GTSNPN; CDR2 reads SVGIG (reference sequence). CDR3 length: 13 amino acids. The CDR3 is CAWASGLRGEQYF. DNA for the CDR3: TGTGCCTGGGCCTCAGGGTTGCGAGGCGAGCAGTACTTC.

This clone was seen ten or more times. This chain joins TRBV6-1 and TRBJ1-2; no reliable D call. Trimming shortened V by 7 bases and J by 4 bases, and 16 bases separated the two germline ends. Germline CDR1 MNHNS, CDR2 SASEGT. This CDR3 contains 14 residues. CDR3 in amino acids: CASIFTGGVYGYTF. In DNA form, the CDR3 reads TGTGCCAGCATCTTTACTGGCGGTGTCTATGGCTACACCTTC.

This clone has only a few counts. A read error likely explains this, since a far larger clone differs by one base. The CDR3 protein is CAISANTEAFF. CDR3 DNA sequence: TGTGCCATCAGTGCGAACACTGAAGCTTTCTTT. This chain connects TRBV10-3 to TRBJ1-1; unclear D gene. The V end lost 4 bases, the J end lost 1 base, and 1 base lay between the germline ends. This CDR3 has 11 amino acids. CDR1 is ENHRY and CDR2 is SYGVKD in the germline V gene.

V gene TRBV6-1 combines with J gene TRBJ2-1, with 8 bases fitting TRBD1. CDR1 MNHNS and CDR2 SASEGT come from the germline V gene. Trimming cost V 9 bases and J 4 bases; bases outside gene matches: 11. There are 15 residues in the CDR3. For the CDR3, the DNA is TGTGCCAGTTGGCCCGGGACAGGAAAATACAATGAGCAGTTCTTC. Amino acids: CASWPGTGKYNEQFF.

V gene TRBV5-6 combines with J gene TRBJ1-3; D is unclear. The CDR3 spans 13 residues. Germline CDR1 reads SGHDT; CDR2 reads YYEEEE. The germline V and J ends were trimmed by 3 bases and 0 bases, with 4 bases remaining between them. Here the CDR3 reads CASSWASGNTIYF. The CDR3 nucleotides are TGTGCCAGCAGCTGGGCCTCTGGAAACACCATATATTTT. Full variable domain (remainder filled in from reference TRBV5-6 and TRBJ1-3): DAGVTQSPTHLIKTRGQQVTLRCSPKSGHDTVSWYQQALGQGPQFIFQYYEEEERQRGNFPDRFSGHQFPNYSSELNVNALLLGDSALYLCASSWASGNTIYFGEGSWLTVV.

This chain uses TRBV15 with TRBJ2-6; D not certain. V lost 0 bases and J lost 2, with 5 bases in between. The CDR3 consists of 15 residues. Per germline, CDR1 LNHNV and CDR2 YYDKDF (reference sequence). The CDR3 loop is CATSRDQAGANVLTF. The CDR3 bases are TGTGCCACCAGCAGAGACCAGGCTGGGGCCAACGTCCTGACTTTC. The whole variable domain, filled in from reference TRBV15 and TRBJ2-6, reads DAMVIQNPRYQVTQFGKPVTLSCSQTLNHNVMYWYQQKSSQAPKLLFHYYDKDFNNEADTPDNFQSRRPNTSFCFLDIRSPGLGDTAMYLCATSRDQAGANVLTFGAGSRLTVL.